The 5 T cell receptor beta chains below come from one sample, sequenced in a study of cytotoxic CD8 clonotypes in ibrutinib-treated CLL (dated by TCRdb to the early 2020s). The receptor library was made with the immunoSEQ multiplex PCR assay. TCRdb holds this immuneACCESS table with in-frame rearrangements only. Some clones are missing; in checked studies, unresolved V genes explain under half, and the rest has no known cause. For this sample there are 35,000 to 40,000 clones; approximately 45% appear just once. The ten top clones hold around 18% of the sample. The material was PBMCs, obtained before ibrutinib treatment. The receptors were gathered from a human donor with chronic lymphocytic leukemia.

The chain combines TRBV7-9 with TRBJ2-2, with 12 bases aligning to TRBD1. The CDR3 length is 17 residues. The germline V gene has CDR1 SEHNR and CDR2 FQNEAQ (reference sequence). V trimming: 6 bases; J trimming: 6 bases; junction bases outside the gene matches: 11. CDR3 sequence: CASSPPPGQGASGELFF. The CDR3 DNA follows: TGTGCCAGCAGTCCCCCCCCGGGACAGGGGGCTTCCGGGGAGCTGTTTTTT.

The CDR3: CASSDQGRGETQYF. The DNA for the CDR3 is TGTGCCAGCAGTGATCAGGGGCGCGGAGAGACCCAGTACTTC. J is TRBJ2-5 and V is TRBV2; the D gene is possibly TRBD1 (6 bases). The V gene's germline CDR1 is SNHLY and CDR2 FYNNEI. CDR3 size: 14 residues. V gave up 3 bases and J gave up 4 bases, with 12 bases separating them.

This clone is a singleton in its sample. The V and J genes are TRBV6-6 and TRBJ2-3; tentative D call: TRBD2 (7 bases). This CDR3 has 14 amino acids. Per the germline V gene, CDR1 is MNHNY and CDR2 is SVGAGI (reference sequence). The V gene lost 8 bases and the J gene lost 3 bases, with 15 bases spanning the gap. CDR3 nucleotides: TGTGCCAGCGGGAGGGGGGGGTTGACAGATACGCAGTATTTT. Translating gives CASGRGGLTDTQYF.

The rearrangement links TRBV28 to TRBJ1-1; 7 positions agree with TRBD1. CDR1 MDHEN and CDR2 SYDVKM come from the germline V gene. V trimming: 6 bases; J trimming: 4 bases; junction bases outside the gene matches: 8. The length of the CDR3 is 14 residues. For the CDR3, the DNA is TGTGCCAGCAGATCAGACAGGGTGGGCACTGAAGCTTTCTTT. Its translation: CASRSDRVGTEAFF.

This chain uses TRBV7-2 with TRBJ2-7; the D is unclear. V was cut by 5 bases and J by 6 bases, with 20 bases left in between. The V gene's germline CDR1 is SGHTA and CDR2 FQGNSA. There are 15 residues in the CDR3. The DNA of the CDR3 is TGTGCCAGCAGCCGACCCTGGCTGGGGAAGTTCGAGCAGTACTTC. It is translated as CASSRPWLGKFEQYF.